The sequence of this T cell receptor beta chain was determined in a study of CD8 T cells in Susac syndrome. Study at large: Sequenced Susac syndrome patients included five or six with clinically active disease and roughly 8 in remission. Patients with Susac syndrome were therapy-naive, on corticosteroids, or on intravenous immunoglobulin alone at the time that blood was drawn.

Bulk CD8+ and CD4+ cells came from magnetic negative isolation; CD8+ TEMRA by FACS. Germline V gives CDR1 DFQATT, CDR2 SNEGSKA (reference sequence). The CDR3 runs to 14 residues. The ends were cut back, 4 bases at V and 5 bases at J, with 17 bases in the middle. Reverse transcription used roughly 0.45 to 1 ug RNA and random hexamers. Using its own MiXCR run on the immunoSEQ multiplex PCR reads, TCRdb lists one record per CDR3 protein. This sample has 95,000 to 150,000 distinct CDR3 sequences; 95% to 96% occur once, and the top ten carry about 0.14%. The sequencing input was CD4+ T cells from PBMCs. This TCR was sampled from a human donor with Susac syndrome. V is TRBV20-1 and J is TRBJ2-5, with a tentative D call TRBD2 (6 bases). DNA for the CDR3: TGCAGTGCTACCAGTAACAGCCGGGGGGAGACCCAGTACTTC. Its protein product is CSATSNSRGETQYF.